This record looks at one T cell receptor (beta chain) sequence and its context. Antigen: not known. These data come from a study of T cell responses to AZD1222 COVID-19 vaccine. Study outcomes and limitations: Spike-specific TCR breadth and depth both grew after two AZD1222 doses. Unmutated regions of variants are reportedly targeted by nearly half of spike-specific TCRs.

Germline V gene lookup returns CDR1 SGHRS and CDR2 YFSETQ. The CDR3 totals 14 residues. V was clipped by 5 bases and J by 5 bases; unmatched bases: 8. Sequencing used immunoSEQ multiplex PCR; TCRdb keeps in-frame clones, though not all of them. This sample has over 95,000 clones, with about nine tenths found just once. The material sequenced was peripheral blood, taken 28 days after the second AZD1222 dose. The source of this sequence is an adult who received the AZD1222 COVID-19 vaccine. This sequence joins TRBV5-1 and TRBJ1-1; 8 nucleotides align to TRBD1. The CDR3 protein is CASRHGQGETEAFF. CDR3 DNA sequence: TGCGCCAGCAGGCATGGACAGGGTGAAACTGAAGCTTTCTTT.